A single TCR beta chain is shown here with its context. Its specificity is unknown. This sample was taken from a study of post-analysis software for immune sequencing data. Regarding the study as a whole: Clustering by F measure revealed strong co-clustering among samples prepared together in one batch. Compared with controls, patients showed significantly lower normalized Chao1 diversity.

Every TCR beta cDNA library bore unique molecular identifiers. With roughly 1 to 11 million T cells as the source, approximately 450,000 cDNA molecules resulted. In TCRdb, the PCR reads were re-called with MiXCR into one record per CDR3 protein. The repertoire holds about 170,000 distinct CDR3 sequences, approximately 28% seen once, with approximately 1.5% in the top ten. Sequences were obtained from blood. This TCR was recovered from a girl under 18 with multiple sclerosis.

CDR3 residues: CASSLESGSSYNEQFF. The CDR3 bases are TGTGCCAGCAGTTTAGAGTCTGGAAGCTCCTACAATGAGCAGTTCTTC. The genes are TRBV12-3 or TRBV12-4 and TRBJ2-1; D gene ambiguous. The length of the CDR3 is 16 residues. Trimming removed 1 base from V and 0 bases from J, with 10 bases in between.